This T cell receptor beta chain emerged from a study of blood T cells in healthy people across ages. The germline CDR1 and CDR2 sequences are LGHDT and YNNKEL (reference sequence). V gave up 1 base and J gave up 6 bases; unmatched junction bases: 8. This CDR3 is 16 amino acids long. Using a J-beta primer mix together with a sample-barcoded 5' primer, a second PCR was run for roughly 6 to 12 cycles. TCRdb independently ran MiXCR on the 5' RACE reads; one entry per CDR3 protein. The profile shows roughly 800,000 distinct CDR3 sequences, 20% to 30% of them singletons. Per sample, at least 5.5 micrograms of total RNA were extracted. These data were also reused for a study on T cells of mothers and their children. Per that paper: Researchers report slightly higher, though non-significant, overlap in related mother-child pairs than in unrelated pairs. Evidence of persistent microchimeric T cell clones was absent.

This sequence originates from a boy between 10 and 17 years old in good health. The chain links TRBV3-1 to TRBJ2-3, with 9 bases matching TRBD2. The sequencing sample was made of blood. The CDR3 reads CASSQGLAGNTDTQYF. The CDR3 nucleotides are TGTGCCAGCAGCCAAGGGCTAGCGGGGAACACGGATACGCAGTATTTT.